This T cell receptor beta chain was recovered during a study of blood T cell repertoires in COVID-19. In the source study's methods: Estimation of nucleated cell counts was performed using reference gene primer amplification. Assay: immunoSEQ multiplex PCR; the TCRdb copy retains only in-frame clones and omits some. That table is the source of V, J and clone size, and D and trimming were worked out from the DNA. The table records fewer than 65,000 clones, approximately 79% of them present only once. The CDR3 is made up of 14 amino acids. In germline, CDR1 is MRHNA, CDR2 SNTAGT. V trimming: 3 bases; J trimming: 1 base; junction bases outside the gene matches: 0. As regards this clone: This CDR3 is also generated by other DNA sequences in the sample.

This receptor was taken from a human donor in a cohort sampled during active COVID-19. Specimen: peripheral blood. The genes are TRBV6-4 and TRBJ2-3, with TRBD2 matching 8 bases. CDR3: CASSETSGTDTQYF. The CDR3 DNA follows: TGTGCCAGCAGTGAGACTAGCGGCACAGATACGCAGTATTTT.